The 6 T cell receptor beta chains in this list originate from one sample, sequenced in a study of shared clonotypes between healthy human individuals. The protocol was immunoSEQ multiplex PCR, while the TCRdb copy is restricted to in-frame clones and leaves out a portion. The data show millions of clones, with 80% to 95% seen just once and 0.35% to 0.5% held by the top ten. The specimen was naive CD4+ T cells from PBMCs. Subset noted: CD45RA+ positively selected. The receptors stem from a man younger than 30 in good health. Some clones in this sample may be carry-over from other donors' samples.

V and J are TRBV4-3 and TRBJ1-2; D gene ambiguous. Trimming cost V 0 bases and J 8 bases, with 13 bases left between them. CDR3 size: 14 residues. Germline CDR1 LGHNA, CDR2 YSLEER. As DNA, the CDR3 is TGCGCCAGCAGCCAAGATTGGGCGGTCCAGGGCTACACCTTC. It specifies CASSQDWAVQGYTF.

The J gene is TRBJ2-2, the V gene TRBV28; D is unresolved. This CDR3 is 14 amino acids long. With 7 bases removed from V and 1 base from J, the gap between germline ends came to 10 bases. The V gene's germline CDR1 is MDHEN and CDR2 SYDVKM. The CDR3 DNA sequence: TGTGCCAGCATGCCAAAACGGAACACCGGGGAGCTGTTTTTT. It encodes CASMPKRNTGELFF. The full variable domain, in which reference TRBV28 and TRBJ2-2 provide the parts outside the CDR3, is DVKVTQSSRYLVKRTGEKVFLECVQDMDHENMFWYRQDPGLGLRLIYFSYDVKMKEKGDIPEGYSVSREKKERFSLILESASTNQTSMYLCASMPKRNTGELFFGEGSRLTVL.

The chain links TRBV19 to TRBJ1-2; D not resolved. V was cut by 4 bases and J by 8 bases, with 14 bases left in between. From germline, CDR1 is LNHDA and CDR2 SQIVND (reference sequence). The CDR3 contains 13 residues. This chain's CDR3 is CASSNDRPMGYTF. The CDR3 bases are TGTGCCAGTAGTAACGACCGGCCGATGGGCTACACCTTC.

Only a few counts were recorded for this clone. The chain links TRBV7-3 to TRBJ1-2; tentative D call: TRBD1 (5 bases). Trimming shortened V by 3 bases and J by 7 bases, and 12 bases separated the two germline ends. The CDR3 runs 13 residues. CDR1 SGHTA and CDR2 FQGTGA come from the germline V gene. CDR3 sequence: CASSFRAGGGYTF. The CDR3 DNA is TGTGCCAGCAGCTTTCGGGCTGGGGGTGGCTACACCTTC.

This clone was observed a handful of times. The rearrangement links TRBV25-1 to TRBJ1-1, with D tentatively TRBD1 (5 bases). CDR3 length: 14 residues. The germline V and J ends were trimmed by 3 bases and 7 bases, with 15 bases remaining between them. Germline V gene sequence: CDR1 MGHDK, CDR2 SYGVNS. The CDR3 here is CASSDVGVLGEAFF. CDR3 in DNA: TGTGCCAGCAGTGACGTAGGGGTCTTGGGTGAAGCTTTCTTT.

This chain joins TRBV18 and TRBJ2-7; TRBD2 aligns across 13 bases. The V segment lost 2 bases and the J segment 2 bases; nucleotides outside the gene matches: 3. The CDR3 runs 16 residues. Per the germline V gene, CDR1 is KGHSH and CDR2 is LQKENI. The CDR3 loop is CASSPEGLAGAYEQYF. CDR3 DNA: TGTGCCAGCTCACCAGAAGGACTAGCGGGGGCCTACGAGCAGTACTTC.